The present TCR beta chain was sequenced within a study of T cell changes during pregnancy in multiple sclerosis. This CDR3 has 15 amino acids. Trimming cost V 3 bases and J 0 bases, with 12 bases left between them. Per the germline V gene, CDR1 is KGHSH and CDR2 is LQKENI. The method was immunoSEQ multiplex PCR; TCRdb's version includes in-frame clones alone and lacks a portion of them. This sample has around 120,000 clones, with approximately 93% found just once. The TCR was taken from a female donor with multiple sclerosis, enrolled in a pregnancy study. The sequencing used peripheral blood, collected after pregnancy. The chain employs TRBV18 and TRBJ2-7, with D possibly matching TRBD2 (6 bases). DNA of the CDR3: TGTGCCAGCTCACCGCCAGGGAGGAGCTCCTACGAGCAGTACTTC. This translates into CASSPPGRSSYEQYF.